The 18 T cell receptor beta chains given below trace back to one sample, sequenced in a study of shared clonotypes between healthy human individuals. TCRdb's table, derived via immunoSEQ multiplex PCR, lists solely in-frame clones and lacks some. The data contain 2,500,000 or so clones, roughly 92% of them singletons. Sequencing was done on a sample of naive CD4+ T cells sorted from blood. The subset is: CD45RA+ positively selected. The receptors stem from a man younger than 35 in good health.

Concerning this clone: A much larger clone lies one base from this, so it may be a read error. V gene TRBV10-1 combines with J gene TRBJ1-1; the match to TRBD1 covers 7 bases. The CDR3 consists of 14 residues. V was clipped by 6 bases and J by 0 bases; unmatched bases: 4. Germline V gives CDR1 WNHNN, CDR2 SYGVQD (reference sequence). The CDR3 DNA reads as TGCGCCAGCAGCTCCGGGACAGTGAACACTGAAGCTTTCTTT. This sequence encodes CASSSGTVNTEAFF.

V is TRBV7-9 and J is TRBJ2-5; 7 positions match TRBD2. CDR1 is SEHNR, CDR2 FQNEAQ, per germline (reference sequence). Trimming at V came to 2 bases and at J to 3 bases, leaving 6 bases not matched to a gene. The CDR3 covers 15 residues. The DNA of the CDR3 is TGTGCCAGCAGCTTAAAGGGGCTAGCGGAAGAGACCCAGTACTTC. Its translation is CASSLKGLAEETQYF.

The CDR3 region is CSASSAGLYF. The DNA for the CDR3 is TGCAGTGCTAGCTCCGCCGGGTTGTATTTT. The gene calls are TRBV20-1 and TRBJ2-3, with D unclear. Per the germline V gene, CDR1 is DFQATT and CDR2 is SNEGSKA (reference sequence). V was cut by 3 bases and J by 14 bases, with 12 bases left in between. The CDR3 totals 10 residues.

The chain couples TRBV28 to TRBJ2-3, with TRBD2 matching 9 bases. CDR1 is MDHEN and CDR2 is SYDVKM in the germline V gene. J lost 5 bases, V lost 3 bases, and 12 bases had no gene match. This CDR3 contains 17 residues. The CDR3 nucleotides read TGTGCCAGCAGTTTGCGTTTCGGCGGGGGGGCCTTAGATACGCAGTATTTT. This codes for CASSLRFGGGALDTQYF.

This chain links TRBV5-1 with TRBJ2-5; TRBD1 agrees at 9 bases. The CDR3 totals 13 residues. In germline, CDR1 is SGHRS, CDR2 YFSETQ. V trimming: 0 bases; J trimming: 8 bases; junction bases outside the gene matches: 2. CDR3 loop: CASSLGTGDTQYF. The CDR3 nucleotides are TGCGCCAGCAGCTTGGGGACAGGGGACACCCAGTACTTC.

The CDR3 reads CASSLPRDRADTQYF. CDR3 sequence (DNA): TGCGCCAGCAGCTTGCCCCGGGACAGGGCAGATACGCAGTATTTT. The genes are TRBV5-1 and TRBJ2-3; 9 bases map to TRBD1. Germline V gene data show CDR1 as SGHRS and CDR2 as YFSETQ. CDR3 size: 15 residues. V gave up 1 base and J gave up 4 bases; unmatched junction bases: 4.

V usage is TRBV7-2 and J usage is TRBJ2-7; 8 bases match TRBD2. The length of the CDR3 is 15 residues. V lost 0 bases, J lost 6 bases, and 7 bases stayed unmatched. Germline CDR1 is SGHTA and CDR2 is FQGNSA. The chain's CDR3 is CASSLAGSGRAEQYF. Written as DNA, the CDR3 is TGTGCCAGCAGCTTAGCGGGGAGCGGGAGAGCCGAGCAGTACTTC.

This rearrangement joins TRBV19 to TRBJ2-3; D uncertain. Looked up from germline, CDR1 is LNHDA and CDR2 is SQIVND (reference sequence). Trimming removed 11 bases at V and 4 bases at J, with 10 bases between. This CDR3 comprises 11 residues. As DNA, the CDR3 is TGTGCCCGGCTCCTGTCAGATACGCAGTATTTT. Protein product: CARLLSDTQYF.

The V call is TRBV6-5, the J call TRBJ1-1; 9 bases map to TRBD1. Germline V gene sequence: CDR1 MNHEY, CDR2 SVGAGI. The CDR3 runs to 14 residues. V trimming: 7 bases; J trimming: 1 base; junction bases outside the gene matches: 4. The CDR3 loop reads CASTTGQGNTEAFF. In nucleotides, the CDR3 is TGTGCCAGCACCACGGGACAGGGGAACACTGAAGCTTTCTTT.

The sample holds one count of this clone. The same CDR3 can be traced to other DNA sequences in this sample. This chain links TRBV30 with TRBJ1-1; 7 bases are a match to TRBD1. Unmatched junction bases numbered 3, after V lost 3 bases and J lost 2 bases. The germline gives CDR1 GTSNPN, CDR2 SVGIG (reference sequence). The CDR3 is 13 amino acids. The CDR3 region is CAWSGQVNTEAFF. In DNA form, the CDR3 reads TGTGCCTGGAGCGGACAGGTAAACACTGAAGCTTTCTTT.

This rearrangement joins TRBV7-3 to TRBJ2-6; 7 bases agree with TRBD1. CDR3 length: 18 residues. V was pared by 1 base and J by 4 bases, with 10 bases of the junction left unmatched. Looked up from germline, CDR1 is SGHTA and CDR2 is FQGTGA. The CDR3 sequence: CASSLRTKTGAGANVLTF. The CDR3 bases are TGTGCCAGCAGCTTAAGGACCAAAACAGGGGCCGGGGCCAACGTCCTGACTTTC.

This chain joins TRBV10-1 and TRBJ2-1, with TRBD2 matching over 13 bases. Germline CDR1 WNHNN, CDR2 SYGVQD (reference sequence). V lost 7 bases to trimming and J lost 6 bases; unmatched junction nucleotides: 3. The CDR3 is 14 amino acids. The CDR3 DNA follows: TGCGCCAGCAAGAGGACTAGCGGGAGCAATGAGCAGTTCTTC. It yields the protein CASKRTSGSNEQFF.

The chain combines TRBV5-1 with TRBJ2-7; D is perhaps TRBD2 (6 bases). The V gene lost 7 bases and the J gene lost 1 base, with 18 bases spanning the gap. The CDR3 sequence is 15 residues long. Per germline, CDR1 SGHRS and CDR2 YFSETQ. This CDR3 is CASGMGGVGSYEQYF. In DNA form, the CDR3 reads TGCGCCAGCGGGATGGGAGGAGTAGGGTCCTACGAGCAGTACTTC. The variable domain in full, completed from reference TRBV5-1 and TRBJ2-7, reads KAGVTQTPRYLIKTRGQQVTLSCSPISGHRSVSWYQQTPGQGLQFLFEYFSETQRNKGNFPGRFSGRQFSNSRSEMNVSTLELGDSALYLCASGMGGVGSYEQYFGPGTRLTVT.

The rearrangement links TRBV19 to TRBJ2-4, with D hard to call. V lost 1 base to trimming and J lost 8 bases, with 15 bases between them. Germline CDR1 is LNHDA and CDR2 is SQIVND (reference sequence). The length of the CDR3 is 15 residues. The CDR3 sequence: CASSIAPLAGDIQYF. CDR3 sequence (DNA): TGTGCCAGTAGTATAGCACCACTTGCTGGGGACATTCAGTACTTC.

This chain connects TRBV19 to TRBJ2-7; 8 bases map to TRBD1. CDR1 LNHDA and CDR2 SQIVND come from the germline V gene (reference sequence). Unmatched junction bases numbered 6, after V lost 9 bases and J lost 2 bases. The CDR3 runs to 13 residues. Written as DNA, the CDR3 is TGTGCCAGCGGTCCGGGACAGGCCTACGAGCAGTACTTC. Its protein product is CASGPGQAYEQYF.

The V gene is TRBV30, the J gene TRBJ2-3; D is possibly TRBD2 (6 bases). The CDR3 is 11 residues long. V was trimmed by 1 base and J by 9 bases, leaving 8 bases between them. CDR1 GTSNPN and CDR2 SVGIG come from the germline V gene (reference sequence). CDR3 nucleotide sequence: TGTGCCTGGAGTGAGGAGGGGACGCAGTATTTT. Translation: CAWSEEGTQYF.

The chain carries TRBV5-1 and TRBJ2-5; 9 bases are shared with TRBD1. V was clipped by 4 bases and J by 6 bases; unmatched bases: 13. Germline V lookup: CDR1 SGHRS, CDR2 YFSETQ. This CDR3 has 16 amino acids. In DNA form, the CDR3 reads TGCGCCAGCAGCCGCCAACAGGGGGCACGGGCGAAGACCCAGTACTTC. It encodes CASSRQQGARAKTQYF.

J is TRBJ2-3 and V is TRBV7-2, with 7 bases identical to TRBD1. Germline trimming cut 5 bases from V and 2 bases from J; bases unmatched to any gene: 10. Per the germline V gene, CDR1 is SGHTA and CDR2 is FQGNSA. The CDR3 extends over 16 amino acids. The CDR3 DNA sequence: TGTGCCAGCAGCGTCAGGTCGGGGACAGTCACAGATACGCAGTATTTT. Amino acids: CASSVRSGTVTDTQYF.